Each of the 32 T cell receptor beta chains below was sequenced from the same sample in a study of blood T cell repertoires in COVID-19. Clones were read by immunoSEQ multiplex PCR, and TCRdb kept only the in-frame ones, dropping some. The sample shows 110,000 or so clones, about 80% of them seen only once. Sequenced material: peripheral blood. The receptors derive from a woman aged 65 to 85 with acute or convalescent COVID-19.

The chain uses TRBV2 and TRBJ2-5; tentatively, D is TRBD2 (5 bases). This CDR3 has 15 residues. V lost 5 bases and J lost 1, with 14 bases in between. Germline loops: CDR1 SNHLY, CDR2 FYNNEI. The CDR3 loop reads CASSRTPNPQETQYF. CDR3 nucleotides: TGTGCCAGCAGTCGGACTCCGAATCCCCAAGAGACCCAGTACTTC.

This clone was detected only a few times. The chain joins TRBV18 to TRBJ1-2; D is uncertain. The CDR3 is made up of 14 amino acids. Trimming removed 3 bases at V and 2 bases at J, with 10 bases between. Germline CDR1 reads KGHSH; CDR2 reads LQKENI. The CDR3 DNA follows: TGTGCCAGCTCACCCCAGACGGAGAACTATGGCTACACCTTC. Protein product: CASSPQTENYGYTF. Based on the CDR3 plus reference TRBV18 and TRBJ1-2, the full variable domain is NAGVMQNPRHLVRRRGQEARLRCSPMKGHSHVYWYRQLPEEGLKFMVYLQKENIIDESGMPKERFSAEFPKEGPSILRIQQVVRGDSAAYFCASSPQTENYGYTFGSGTRLTVV.

This chain links TRBV9 with TRBJ2-3; 12 positions agree with TRBD1. This CDR3 spans 20 amino acids. The V gene end was trimmed by 4 bases and the J gene end by 3 bases; junction bases not matched to a gene: 18. Per the germline V gene, CDR1 is SGDLS and CDR2 is YYNGEE. In DNA, the CDR3 is TGTGCCAGCAGCCTCCGGGACAGGGGGCTTGGCGGGAGGGATACAGATACGCAGTATTTT. Protein: CASSLRDRGLGGRDTDTQYF. The full variable domain, with the rest looked up from reference TRBV9 and TRBJ2-3, is DSGVTQTPKHLITATGQRVTLRCSPRSGDLSVYWYQQSLDQGLQFLIQYYNGEERAKGNILERFSAQQFPDLHSELNLSSLELGDSALYFCASSLRDRGLGGRDTDTQYFGPGTRLTVL.

This chain joins TRBV7-2 and TRBJ2-1; TRBD1 aligns across 9 bases. After removal of 5 bases from V and 4 bases from J, the junction contained 6 bases not matched to a gene. The CDR3 length is 15 residues. Germline assignment: CDR1 SGHTA and CDR2 FQGNSA. This chain's CDR3 is CASSQGQGIYNEQFF. The CDR3 DNA reads as TGTGCCAGCAGCCAAGGACAGGGGATTTACAATGAGCAGTTCTTC.

The V call is TRBV28, the J call TRBJ2-7, with TRBD1 matching over 8 bases. The junction had 18 bases not matched to a gene; V was cut back by 1 base and J by 4 bases. The V gene's germline CDR1 is MDHEN and CDR2 SYDVKM. This CDR3 comprises 19 residues. CDR3 in DNA: TGTGCCAGCAGTTTATATGCCAGGGGCGACGGGACAGGCCTTTACGAGCAGTACGTC. Its protein product is CASSLYARGDGTGLYEQYV.

Here the CDR3 DNA reads TGTGCCAGCGCGGGGGCGCGTAATGAAAAACTGTTTTTT. Its translation is CASAGARNEKLFF. The chain is built from TRBV28 and TRBJ1-4, with D tentatively TRBD1 (6 bases). Per the germline V gene, CDR1 is MDHEN and CDR2 is SYDVKM. The CDR3 is 13 amino acids. Trimming took off 8 bases at V and 4 bases at J, with 11 bases between the two ends.

The chain recombines TRBV2 with TRBJ2-7; 8 nucleotides agree with TRBD1. The V segment lost 4 bases and the J segment 0 bases; nucleotides outside the gene matches: 11. From germline, CDR1 is SNHLY and CDR2 FYNNEI. The CDR3 extends over 17 amino acids. The CDR3 spells CASSAPVGQASSYEQYF. In nucleotides, the CDR3 is TGTGCCAGCAGTGCCCCCGTGGGACAGGCGAGCTCCTACGAGCAGTACTTC.

V usage is TRBV6-6 and J usage is TRBJ2-7; a possible D gene is TRBD1 (5 bases). Trimming left V 0 bases short and J 4 bases short, with 10 bases between. The CDR3 consists of 14 residues. The V gene's germline CDR1 is MNHNY and CDR2 SVGAGI (reference sequence). The CDR3 bases are TGTGCCAGCAGTTACTCCAGGGTGGAGTACGAGCAGTACTTC. It specifies CASSYSRVEYEQYF.

This rearrangement joins TRBV28 to TRBJ2-7, with TRBD1 matching 7 bases. After removal of 5 bases from V and 2 bases from J, the junction contained 9 bases not matched to a gene. Looked up from germline, CDR1 is MDHEN and CDR2 is SYDVKM. This CDR3 has 15 amino acids. This CDR3 reads CASSHWTGKAYEQYV. The CDR3 DNA sequence: TGTGCCAGCAGTCATTGGACAGGAAAAGCCTACGAGCAGTACGTC.

The chain couples TRBV6-5 to TRBJ2-1, with D possibly TRBD1 on 7 matching bases. Trimming shortened V by 6 bases and J by 8 bases, and 20 bases separated the two germline ends. CDR1 MNHEY and CDR2 SVGAGI come from the germline V gene. This CDR3 comprises 15 residues. CDR3 sequence reads: CASSRHRGRRDEQFF. Written as DNA, the CDR3 is TGTGCCAGCAGCCGCCACAGGGGACGGAGGGATGAGCAGTTCTTC.

This chain connects TRBV7-2 to TRBJ1-2; D is ambiguous. Germline V gives CDR1 SGHTA, CDR2 FQGNSA. Trimming cost V 6 bases and J 6 bases, with 17 bases left between them. This CDR3 comprises 14 residues. CDR3 amino acids: CASRRTGFGDGYTF. For the CDR3, the DNA is TGTGCCAGCAGACGGACCGGATTCGGGGATGGCTACACCTTC.

The rearrangement uses TRBV19 and TRBJ2-3, with D possibly matching TRBD1 (5 bases). The length of the CDR3 is 15 residues. Trimming shortened V by 6 bases and J by 1 base, and 14 bases separated the two germline ends. CDR1 is LNHDA and CDR2 is SQIVND in the germline V gene (reference sequence). The CDR3 loop reads CASRESGLRTDTQYF. The CDR3 DNA sequence: TGTGCCAGTAGGGAATCAGGGTTGCGCACAGATACGCAGTATTTT.

The gene calls are TRBV6-1 and TRBJ1-4, with no clear D. The CDR3 is made up of 14 amino acids. Trimming removed 2 bases from V and 5 bases from J, with 9 bases in between. Germline CDR1 reads MNHNS; CDR2 reads SASEGT. CDR3 region: CASSERGRNEKLFF. CDR3 DNA sequence: TGTGCCAGCAGTGAAAGAGGCCGGAATGAAAAACTGTTTTTT.

The chain recombines TRBV27 with TRBJ2-2; D not certain. Trimming shortened V by 2 bases and J by 8 bases, and 15 bases separated the two germline ends. From germline, CDR1 is MNHEY and CDR2 SMNVEV (reference sequence). This CDR3 comprises 15 residues. The CDR3 coding sequence is TGTGCCAGCAGTTTAGGGCAGGTTCCCACTGGGGAGCTGTTTTTT. Its translation is CASSLGQVPTGELFF.

The chain uses TRBV4-3 and TRBJ1-5, with a possible D match to TRBD1 (5 bases). V lost 0 bases and J lost 5, with 11 bases in between. CDR1 and CDR2 (germline): LGHNA, YSLEER. There are 15 residues in the CDR3. This CDR3 reads CASSQEGRADQPQHF. In DNA, the CDR3 is TGCGCCAGCAGCCAAGAAGGCAGGGCCGATCAGCCCCAGCATTTT.

This clone appeared once. The J gene is TRBJ1-2, the V gene TRBV5-1; no clear D. Germline lookup yields CDR1 SGHRS and CDR2 YFSETQ. The germline V and J ends were trimmed by 0 bases and 5 bases, with 11 bases remaining between them. The CDR3 runs to 14 residues. Written as DNA, the CDR3 is TGCGCCAGCAGCTTGGACCTCCCGGGGTATGGCTACACCTTC. Its protein product is CASSLDLPGYGYTF.

The chain has TRBV4-3 and TRBJ1-2, with TRBD1 identical over 8 bases. V lost 1 base to trimming and J lost 3 bases; unmatched junction nucleotides: 7. CDR1 LGHNA and CDR2 YSLEER come from the germline V gene. This CDR3 is 16 amino acids long. The DNA of the CDR3 is TGCGCCAGCAGCCAAGGACAGGGGCCGAGATACTATGGCTACACCTTC. It codes for CASSQGQGPRYYGYTF.

The rearrangement links TRBV12-3 or TRBV12-4 to TRBJ1-1; a weak D match, TRBD1 (5 bases). The ends were cut back, 4 bases at V and 6 bases at J, with 12 bases in the middle. The CDR3 loop spans 13 amino acids. CDR3 amino acids: CASSWGRLSEAFF. For the CDR3, the DNA is TGTGCCAGCAGTTGGGGCAGACTTTCTGAAGCTTTCTTT.

The chain is built from TRBV6-4 and TRBJ2-1, with TRBD2 as a possible D gene (6 bases). Trimming left V 0 bases short and J 3 bases short, with 9 bases between. CDR3 length: 15 amino acids. The germline V gene has CDR1 MRHNA and CDR2 SNTAGT. The CDR3 DNA reads TGTGCCAGCAGTGACTCTAGCGGCATCTACAATGAGCAGTTCTTC. It is translated as CASSDSSGIYNEQFF.

This chain uses TRBV7-9 with TRBJ1-6, with 7 bases lining up with TRBD1. This CDR3 is 14 amino acids long. V dropped 5 bases and J dropped 5; count of bases not matched to a gene: 3. In germline, CDR1 is SEHNR, CDR2 FQNEAQ (reference sequence). The CDR3 is CASSLGQHNSPLHF. In DNA, the CDR3 is TGTGCCAGCAGCCTGGGACAGCATAATTCACCCCTCCACTTT.

The chain combines TRBV19 with TRBJ1-6; 10 nucleotides line up with TRBD1. V gave up 4 bases and J gave up 8 bases; unmatched junction bases: 5. CDR3 length equals 15 residues. The germline gives CDR1 LNHDA, CDR2 SQIVND (reference sequence). This CDR3 reads CASSTTGGMYSPLHF. Written as DNA, the CDR3 is TGTGCCAGTAGTACGACAGGGGGCATGTATTCACCCCTCCACTTT.

CDR3 bases: TGTGCCAGCAGCTCGATAGCGGAGGGCTACAATGAGCAGTTCTTC. Amino acid sequence: CASSSIAEGYNEQFF. The genes are TRBV7-9 and TRBJ2-1; a possible D gene is TRBD2 (6 bases). The CDR3 consists of 15 residues. V was trimmed by 4 bases and J by 3 bases, leaving 13 bases between them. Germline CDR1 SEHNR, CDR2 FQNEAQ (reference sequence).

There are a few counts of this clone. This sequence joins TRBV27 and TRBJ2-1, with TRBD2 as a possible D gene (6 bases). The V end was cut by 10 bases, the J end by 10 bases, with 20 bases between. Germline V gives CDR1 MNHEY, CDR2 SMNVEV (reference sequence). The CDR3 spans 13 residues. As DNA, the CDR3 is TGTGCCACCCTGAACCGGGACTCCCGGGAGCAGTTCTTC. Residues: CATLNRDSREQFF.

This rearrangement joins TRBV4-2 to TRBJ1-4; TRBD1 aligns across 9 bases. This CDR3 has 16 residues. V lost 0 bases, J lost 7 bases, and 6 bases stayed unmatched. Germline V CDR1 and CDR2: LGHNA, YNFKEQ. The DNA of the CDR3 is TGTGCCAGCAGCCAAGATCAAGGACAGGGGAGTGAAAAACTGTTTTTT. This translates into CASSQDQGQGSEKLFF.

The V and J genes are TRBV6-5 and TRBJ1-6; D is undetermined. CDR1 is MNHEY and CDR2 is SVGAGI in the germline V gene. This CDR3 has 14 amino acids. V lost 6 bases, J lost 7 bases, and 13 bases lay in between. DNA for the CDR3: TGTGCCAGCAGCCTCGGGTCCAGCAATTCACCCCTCCACTTT. It specifies CASSLGSSNSPLHF.

The V call is TRBV28, the J call TRBJ2-1; no firm D call. The germline gives CDR1 MDHEN, CDR2 SYDVKM. Trimming cost V 3 bases and J 5 bases, with 5 bases left between them. CDR3 length: 12 amino acids. The CDR3 DNA reads as TGTGCCAGCAGTTTGTCGGACAATGAGCAGTTCTTC. Translation gives CASSLSDNEQFF.

The rearrangement joins TRBV19 to TRBJ2-5; TRBD1 matches at 9 bases. The CDR3 length is 17 residues. The germline V gene encodes CDR1 LNHDA and CDR2 SQIVND (reference sequence). Trimming removed 0 bases from V and 4 bases from J; junction bases left unmatched: 9. CDR3 coding DNA: TGTGCCAGTAGTATAGAGAAGGGACAGGGAAGGGCAGAGACCCAGTACTTC. This codes for CASSIEKGQGRAETQYF. The full variable domain, completed using reference TRBV19 and TRBJ2-5, is DGGITQSPKYLFRKEGQNVTLSCEQNLNHDAMYWYRQDPGQGLRLIYYSQIVNDFQKGDIAEGYSVSREKKESFPLTVTSAQKNPTAFYLCASSIEKGQGRAETQYFGPGTRLLVL.

The table lists this clone with a count of one. Other DNA sequences from this sample encode an identical CDR3 as well. The chain employs TRBV3-1 (or the pseudogene TRBV3-2) and TRBJ2-2; 11 bases match TRBD2. The CDR3 runs to 16 residues. Per germline, CDR1 LGHDT and CDR2 YNNKEL (reference sequence). After removal of 3 bases from V and 6 bases from J, the junction contained 6 bases not matched to a gene. The CDR3 DNA sequence: TGTGCCAGCAGCCAGAGGACTAGCGGGTCGGCCGGGGAGCTGTTTTTT. Translated, it gives CASSQRTSGSAGELFF.

The chain links TRBV9 to TRBJ2-1, with 7 nucleotides matching TRBD1. In germline, CDR1 is SGDLS, CDR2 YYNGEE. This CDR3 contains 15 residues. With V trimmed by 4 bases and J by 2 bases, 6 bases remained unmatched. DNA for the CDR3: TGTGCCAGCAGCCCACCGACAGGGACCTACAATGAGCAGTTCTTC. Translating gives CASSPPTGTYNEQFF.

This sequence joins TRBV3-1 (or the pseudogene TRBV3-2) and TRBJ2-5; 7 nucleotides match TRBD2. V shed 6 bases and J 4 bases; nucleotides not matched to a gene: 11. Looked up from germline, CDR1 is LGHDT and CDR2 is YNNKEL (reference sequence). This CDR3 comprises 15 residues. CDR3 protein: CASRPFRGEAETQYF. The CDR3 bases are TGTGCCAGCAGACCATTTCGGGGGGAAGCAGAGACCCAGTACTTC.

V gene TRBV7-9 combines with J gene TRBJ2-1; D remains unclear. V was shortened by 3 bases and J by 0 bases, with 6 bases between the two germline ends. The CDR3 totals 14 residues. The V gene's germline CDR1 is SEHNR and CDR2 FQNEAQ (reference sequence). CDR3 protein: CASSFGFSYNEQFF. The DNA of the CDR3 is TGTGCCAGCAGCTTCGGGTTCTCCTACAATGAGCAGTTCTTC.

Only a few counts were recorded for this clone. The chain joins TRBV7-9 to TRBJ1-4; D may be TRBD1 (6 bases). Trimming stripped 5 bases from V and 1 base from J, with 17 bases between. This CDR3 comprises 17 residues. CDR1 and CDR2 from the germline V gene are SEHNR and FQNEAQ (reference sequence). CDR3 amino acids: CASSNRDLVVTNEKLFF. CDR3 DNA sequence: TGTGCCAGCAGCAACAGGGATTTGGTTGTAACTAATGAAAAACTGTTTTTT.